The clone carrying this T cell receptor (beta chain) was seen only a few times. The antigen is not known. Amplified material comprised TCR beta CDR3 regions derived from RNA transcripts. HTBI-primed RT-PCR formed the first round, and a multiplex PCR formed the second. TCRdb redid the calling of the multiplex PCR reads with MiXCR, one entry per CDR3 protein. The sample has about 24,000 distinct CDR3 sequences; about half are singletons. There are 15 residues in the CDR3. Trimming took 0 bases from V and 4 from J; bases not matched to a gene: 5. Germline-derived CDR1 and CDR2 are SGDLS and YYNGEE. The data belong to a study of Graves' ophthalmopathy and Graves' hyperthyroidism. Whole-study context: The study drew peripheral blood at initial diagnosis, before any treatment. Broader study findings: It was with 65% to 71% sensitivity and approximately 75% specificity that the model predicted ophthalmopathy progression.

Material: peripheral blood. This clonotype was obtained from an adult woman with stable Graves' hyperthyroidism. The chain employs TRBV9 and TRBJ1-2, with 8 bases lining up with TRBD1. CDR3 coding DNA: TGTGCCAGCAGCGTAGGAGGCACAGGGGGCTATGGCTACACCTTC. Protein: CASSVGGTGGYGYTF. The full variable domain, with the rest looked up from reference TRBV9 and TRBJ1-2, is DSGVTQTPKHLITATGQRVTLRCSPRSGDLSVYWYQQSLDQGLQFLIQYYNGEERAKGNILERFSAQQFPDLHSELNLSSLELGDSALYFCASSVGGTGGYGYTFGSGTRLTVV.